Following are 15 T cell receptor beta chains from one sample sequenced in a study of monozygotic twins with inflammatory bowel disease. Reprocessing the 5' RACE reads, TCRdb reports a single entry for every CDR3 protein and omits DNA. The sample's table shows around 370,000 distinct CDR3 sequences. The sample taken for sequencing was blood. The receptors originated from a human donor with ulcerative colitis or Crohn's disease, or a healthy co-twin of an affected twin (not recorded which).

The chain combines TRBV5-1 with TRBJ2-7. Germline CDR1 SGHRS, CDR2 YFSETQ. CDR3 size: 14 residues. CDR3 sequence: CASSLYEGSYEQYF. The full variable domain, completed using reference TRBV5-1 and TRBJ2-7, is KAGVTQTPRYLIKTRGQQVTLSCSPISGHRSVSWYQQTPGQGLQFLFEYFSETQRNKGNFPGRFSGRQFSNSRSEMNVSTLELGDSALYLCASSLYEGSYEQYFGPGTRLTVT.

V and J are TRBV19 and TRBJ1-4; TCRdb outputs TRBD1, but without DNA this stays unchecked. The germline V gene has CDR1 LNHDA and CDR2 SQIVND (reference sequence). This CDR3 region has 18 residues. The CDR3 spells CASSRAGTRTVAYEKLFF.

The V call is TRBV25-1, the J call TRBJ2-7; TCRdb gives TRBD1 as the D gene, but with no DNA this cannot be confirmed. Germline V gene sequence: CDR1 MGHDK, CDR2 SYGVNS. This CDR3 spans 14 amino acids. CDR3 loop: CASSELGVSYEQYF.

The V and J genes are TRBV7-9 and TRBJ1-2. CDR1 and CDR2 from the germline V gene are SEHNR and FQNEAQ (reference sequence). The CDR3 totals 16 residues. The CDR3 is CASSPASGGLFYGYTF.

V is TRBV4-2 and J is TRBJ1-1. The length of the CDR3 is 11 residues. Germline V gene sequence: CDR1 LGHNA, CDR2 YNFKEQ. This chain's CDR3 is CASSQGLEAFF.

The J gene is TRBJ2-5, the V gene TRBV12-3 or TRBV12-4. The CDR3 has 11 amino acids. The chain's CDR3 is CASSPAETQYF.

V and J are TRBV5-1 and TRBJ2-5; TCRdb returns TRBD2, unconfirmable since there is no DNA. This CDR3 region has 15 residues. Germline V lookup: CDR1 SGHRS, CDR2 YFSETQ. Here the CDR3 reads CASGFSRGGQETQYF.

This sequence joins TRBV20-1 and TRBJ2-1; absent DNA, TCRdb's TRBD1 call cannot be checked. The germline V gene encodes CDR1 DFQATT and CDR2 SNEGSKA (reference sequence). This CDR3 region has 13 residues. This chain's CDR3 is CSALDRGLGEQFF.

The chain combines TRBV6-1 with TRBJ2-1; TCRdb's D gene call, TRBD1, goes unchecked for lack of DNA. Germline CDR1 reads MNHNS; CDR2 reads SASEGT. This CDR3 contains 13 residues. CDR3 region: CATPGTGYNEQFF.

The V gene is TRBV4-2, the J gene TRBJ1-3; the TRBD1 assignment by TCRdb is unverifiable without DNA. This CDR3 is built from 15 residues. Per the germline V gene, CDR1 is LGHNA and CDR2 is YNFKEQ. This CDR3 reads CASSRERGTGNTIYF.

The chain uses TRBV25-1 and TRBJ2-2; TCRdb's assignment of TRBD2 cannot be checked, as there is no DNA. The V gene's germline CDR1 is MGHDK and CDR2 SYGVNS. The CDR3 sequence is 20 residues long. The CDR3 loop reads CASSALPATSGGVPTGELFF. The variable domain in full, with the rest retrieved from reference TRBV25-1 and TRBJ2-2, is EADIYQTPRYLVIGTGKKITLECSQTMGHDKMYWYQQDPGMELHLIHYSYGVNSTEKGDLSSESTVSRIRTEHFPLTLESARPSHTSQYLCASSALPATSGGVPTGELFFGEGSRLTVL.

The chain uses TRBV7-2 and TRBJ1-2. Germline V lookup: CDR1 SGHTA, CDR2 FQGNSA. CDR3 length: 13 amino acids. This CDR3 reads CASSLHSNYGYTF.

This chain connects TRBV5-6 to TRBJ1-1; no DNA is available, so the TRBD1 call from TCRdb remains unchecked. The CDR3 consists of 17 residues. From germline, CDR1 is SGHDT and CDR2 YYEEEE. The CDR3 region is CASSRRTGSPSGSEAFF.

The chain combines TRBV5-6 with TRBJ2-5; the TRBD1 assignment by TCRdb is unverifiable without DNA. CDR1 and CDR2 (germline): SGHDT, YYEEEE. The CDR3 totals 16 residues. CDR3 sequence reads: CASSLGQGVAQETQYF.

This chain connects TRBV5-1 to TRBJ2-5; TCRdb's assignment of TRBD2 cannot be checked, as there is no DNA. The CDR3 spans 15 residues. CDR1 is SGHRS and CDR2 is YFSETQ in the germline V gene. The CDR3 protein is CASSLRSGPQETQYF.